This T cell receptor (beta chain) is from a study of T cells in Graves' hyperthyroidism and ophthalmopathy. These patients, aged 18 to 65, had recently diagnosed hyperthyroidism lasting under 2 months. Amplified TCR beta CDR3 regions came from RNA transcripts. The study used the HTBI primer set for a first-round RT-PCR of the TCR CDR3. TCRdb itself ran the multiplex PCR reads through MiXCR, one entry per CDR3 protein. The top ten clones hold approximately 8% of a sample with about 420,000 distinct CDR3 sequences, around 16% of them seen once. Trimming left V 0 bases short and J 7 bases short, with 15 bases between. Germline V lookup: CDR1 MGHRA, CDR2 YSYEKL. The CDR3 contains 15 residues. A few counts support this clonotype.

Sequenced sample: blood. The chain recombines TRBV4-1 with TRBJ1-2; D is unresolved. The origin of this receptor is a woman aged 18-29 years with Graves' hyperthyroidism. CDR3 nucleotide sequence: TGCGCCAGCAGCCAAGAGAGAGCCCCTGGTGCTGGCTACACCTTC. Translation gives CASSQERAPGAGYTF.